This TCR beta chain was sequenced for a study of OX40 agonist ivuxolimab in advanced cancers. Notes on the study in general: Part of the nonresponder group also had normalized T-cell clonal expansion that was low. More expanded clones were seen, on average, in CD8+ T cells than in CD4+.

Measured with immunoSEQ multiplex PCR; TCRdb has only the in-frame clones, and not every one. The sample holds 50,000 to 65,000 clones, approximately 82% seen once. The length of the CDR3 is 13 residues. CDR1 and CDR2 from the germline V gene are SGHNT and YYREEE (reference sequence). V dropped 5 bases and J dropped 4; count of bases not matched to a gene: 4. Concerning this clone: Its target is unknown.

The sequencing used CD4+ or CD8+ T cells sorted from blood, collected in a trial of the OX40 agonist ivuxolimab. The clonotype comes from an adult with an advanced solid tumor such as melanoma, head and neck, liver or kidney cancer. The chain combines TRBV5-4 with TRBJ1-2; 8 nucleotides line up with TRBD1. The CDR3 protein is CASSWDRTYGYTF. The CDR3 region has the DNA TGTGCCAGCAGTTGGGACAGGACCTATGGCTACACCTTC.